These T cell receptor beta chains were read from a single sample in a study of STAT3 mutations in large granular lymphocyte leukemia. Only in-frame clones appear in the TCRdb table, and some are missing; sequencing was by immunoSEQ multiplex PCR. The data contain roughly 11,000 clones, 85% of them singletons. Sequenced sample: peripheral blood mononuclear cells. The source is a man older than 75 with T-cell large granular lymphocyte leukemia. Some clones in this sample may be carry-over from other donors' samples. Each CDR3 is given with its conserved first and last residue. D genes are given only for firm matches.

D gene	V gene	J gene	CDR3 protein
.	TRBV27	TRBJ2-6	CASSLFGANVLTF
TRBD1	TRBV7-2	TRBJ1-1	CASSSGQGVNEAFF
TRBD1	TRBV6-5	TRBJ2-7	CASSYGSRTGRLEQYF
TRBD1	TRBV9	TRBJ2-7	CAGGQGRYEQYF
.	TRBV6-1	TRBJ2-7	CASVPNSGVDEQYF
.	TRBV6-1	TRBJ2-3	CASSEERILLGILSTDTQYF
.	TRBV6-6	TRBJ1-1	CASSYSMDTEAFF
.	TRBV30	TRBJ2-3	CAWSADRSTDTQYF
.	TRBV5-1	TRBJ2-2	CASSVTGEAGELFF
.	TRBV30	TRBJ1-4	CAWSVQGRPEKLFF
TRBD1	TRBV14	TRBJ2-7	CASSHGQGGYEQYF
TRBD2	TRBV5-1	TRBJ2-1	CASSWGTSGGGPGEQFF
.	TRBV19	TRBJ2-3	CASSIGAGSTDTQYF
TRBD1	TRBV13	TRBJ1-5	CASSVQGAGNQPQHF
TRBD1	TRBV18	TRBJ1-1	CASSPIRQGKNTEAFF
TRBD1	TRBV10-3	TRBJ2-3	CAITPGQGTDTQYF
TRBD1	TRBV18	TRBJ1-5	CASSRDRVYQPQHF
.	TRBV6-4	TRBJ2-3	CASSRGRTDTQYF
.	TRBV5-1	TRBJ1-4	CASSGGATNEKLFF
.	TRBV6-5	TRBJ1-2	CASSSQGFGYGYTF
TRBD1	TRBV9	TRBJ1-2	CASSVFDRVGNYGYTF
.	TRBV5-4	TRBJ2-7	CASSSEAGGSYEQYF
.	TRBV14	TRBJ1-2	CASSRNTRGYTF
.	TRBV5-1	TRBJ1-5	CASSLASNQPQHF
TRBD1	TRBV28	TRBJ1-2	CASSAGQFYGYTF
.	TRBV7-2	TRBJ2-7	CASSYRDFGKYEQYF
.	TRBV7-9	TRBJ1-1	CASSLRGNTEAFF
TRBD1	TRBV10-3	TRBJ1-6	CAIGTDYNSPLHF
.	TRBV18	TRBJ2-1	CASSPDGQSNEQFF
.	TRBV6-5	TRBJ2-7	CASSYSPSGSAYEQYF
.	TRBV7-3	TRBJ2-3	CASSQGGRGLTDTQYF
TRBD1	TRBV5-1	TRBJ1-1	CASSLVTGANTEAFF
TRBD2	TRBV29-1	TRBJ2-5	CSVALGGGSQETQYF
TRBD1	TRBV5-4	TRBJ2-5	CASSPSMTGVQETQYF
.	TRBV5-1	TRBJ2-7	CASSLGGDSSYEQYF
.	TRBV7-6	TRBJ1-6	CASSPRVNSPLHF
.	TRBV30	TRBJ2-3	CAWSQGGSGDTQYF
.	TRBV5-1	TRBJ1-2	CASSRADNYGYTF
TRBD2	TRBV30	TRBJ2-3	CAFRTAGTIYSGTQYF
.	TRBV7-2	TRBJ2-7	CASSFILGQTYEQYF
.	TRBV7-8	TRBJ2-7	CASSLRQTVYEQYF
.	TRBV30	TRBJ1-6	CAWGNSPLHF
.	TRBV19	TRBJ2-5	CASSMTRGEETQYF
.	TRBV4-3	TRBJ1-6	CASSLTIRNSPLHF
.	TRBV30	TRBJ2-1	CAWSKMGEQFF
TRBD1	TRBV27	TRBJ1-4	CASSLGTGREKLFF
TRBD2	TRBV6-4	TRBJ2-7	CASRTFSGGAYEQYF
.	TRBV29-1	TRBJ2-7	CSVTDGAREQYF
.	TRBV27	TRBJ2-3	CASSINTDTQYF
.	TRBV7-2	TRBJ2-5	CASSPGGTRRRETQYF
.	TRBV30	TRBJ1-6	CAWGRTNSPLHF
.	TRBV19	TRBJ2-3	CASSLGAGADTQYF
TRBD1	TRBV5-4	TRBJ2-1	CASSAGADRVVNEQFF
.	TRBV27	TRBJ1-2	CASSGPDSIGGYTF
.	TRBV5-1	TRBJ2-7	CASSLSGVPYEQYF